These 31 T cell receptor beta chains share one sample of origin, sequenced in a study of STAT5B mutations in CD4+ large granular lymphocyte leukemia. Profiling relied on immunoSEQ multiplex PCR, and the TCRdb table lists in-frame clones only, not all of them. The sample includes some 30,000 clones, around 63% of them seen just once. The specimen was CD4+ T cells from blood buffy coats. These receptors all stem from a human donor in good health.

This clone was detected only a few times. The same CDR3 is also encoded by other DNA sequences in this sample. The J gene is TRBJ1-5, the V gene TRBV18; D is unresolved. This CDR3 has 15 amino acids. Trimming stripped 1 base from V and 0 bases from J, with 7 bases between. Looked up from germline, CDR1 is KGHSH and CDR2 is LQKENI. The CDR3 coding sequence is TGTGCCAGCTCACCACAGGGTAGTAGCAATCAGCCCCAGCATTTT. It specifies CASSPQGSSNQPQHF.

The CDR3 bases are TGTGCCAGCACCCGAGGGCAGGGTGGACAAGAGACCCAGTACTTC. Translated: CASTRGQGGQETQYF. The rearrangement joins TRBV7-2 to TRBJ2-5; D may correspond to TRBD1 or TRBD2 (5 bases each). Per germline, CDR1 SGHTA and CDR2 FQGNSA. This CDR3 has 15 amino acids. V was trimmed by 7 bases and J by 2 bases, leaving 17 bases between them.

This clone was counted a few times. The V call is TRBV6-1, the J call TRBJ1-3, with 7 nucleotides matching TRBD1. The CDR3 spans 14 residues. V shed 6 bases, J shed 4 bases, and the junction held 6 bases outside the gene matches. CDR1 MNHNS and CDR2 SASEGT come from the germline V gene. The CDR3 nucleotides read TGTGCCAGCAGGTCGGGACAGCAAGGAAACACCATATATTTT. It is translated as CASRSGQQGNTIYF.

The chain is built from TRBV5-4 and TRBJ1-2; 7 bases map to TRBD1. V was clipped by 1 base and J by 3 bases; unmatched bases: 12. This CDR3 spans 17 amino acids. Germline values: CDR1 SGHNT, CDR2 YYREEE (reference sequence). The CDR3 DNA is TGTGCCAGCAGCTTGACGGCAGGGGGAGGATTGGACTATGGCTACACCTTC. It yields the protein CASSLTAGGGLDYGYTF.

The chain has TRBV27 and TRBJ1-5, with D perhaps matching TRBD1 (5 bases). V lost 0 bases, J lost 7 bases, and 10 bases lay in between. Germline-derived CDR1 and CDR2 are MNHEY and SMNVEV (reference sequence). The CDR3 has 14 residues. The CDR3 is CASSLSAGNQPQHF. CDR3 DNA sequence: TGTGCCAGCAGTTTATCCGCAGGGAACCAGCCCCAGCATTTT.

This clone was found a few times. The chain carries TRBV19 and TRBJ1-1; D might be TRBD1 (5 bases). The V gene's germline CDR1 is LNHDA and CDR2 SQIVND (reference sequence). The CDR3 extends over 14 amino acids. V lost 7 bases and J lost 0, with 12 bases in between. The CDR3 protein is CASTSPGLNTEAFF. The DNA for the CDR3 is TGTGCCAGTACCTCCCCGGGGCTGAACACTGAAGCTTTCTTT.

The genes are TRBV5-1 and TRBJ2-1, with D perhaps matching TRBD2 (6 bases). V was pared by 4 bases and J by 5 bases, with 13 bases between. The germline V gene encodes CDR1 SGHRS and CDR2 YFSETQ. The CDR3 extends over 14 amino acids. Here the CDR3 DNA reads TGCGCCAGCAGCAGGTCGGGGGAAAACAATGAGCAGTTCTTC. This gives the protein CASSRSGENNEQFF.

The chain joins TRBV19 to TRBJ1-2; perhaps TRBD1 as D (5 bases). The CDR3 is made up of 15 amino acids. Trimming cost V 7 bases and J 4 bases, with 19 bases left between them. In germline, CDR1 is LNHDA, CDR2 SQIVND (reference sequence). The CDR3 loop is CASIPGRQGTYGYTF. CDR3 bases: TGTGCCAGTATCCCCGGGAGGCAGGGTACCTATGGCTACACCTTC. The full variable domain, completed using reference TRBV19 and TRBJ1-2, is DGGITQSPKYLFRKEGQNVTLSCEQNLNHDAMYWYRQDPGQGLRLIYYSQIVNDFQKGDIAEGYSVSREKKESFPLTVTSAQKNPTAFYLCASIPGRQGTYGYTFGSGTRLTVV.

The genes are TRBV18 and TRBJ2-7, with D perhaps being TRBD1 or TRBD2 (5 bases each). CDR1 KGHSH and CDR2 LQKENI come from the germline V gene. V lost 3 bases to trimming and J lost 7 bases, with 19 bases between them. CDR3 length: 15 amino acids. The CDR3 spells CASSPAGMGSGEQYF. CDR3 sequence (DNA): TGTGCCAGCTCACCGGCAGGGATGGGGAGTGGGGAGCAGTACTTC.

The chain joins TRBV10-2 to TRBJ2-7; D remains unclear. The CDR3 has 12 amino acids. Per germline, CDR1 WSHSY and CDR2 SAAADI. V gave up 8 bases and J gave up 2 bases, with 10 bases separating them. The DNA for the CDR3 is TGCGCCAGCTGGGCGTCAACCTACGAGCAGTACTTC. Translation: CASWASTYEQYF.

The V gene is TRBV5-1, the J gene TRBJ1-6; 8 nucleotides agree with TRBD1. With V trimmed by 0 bases and J by 8 bases, 4 bases remained unmatched. Germline V gives CDR1 SGHRS, CDR2 YFSETQ. The CDR3 extends over 15 amino acids. CDR3 sequence reads: CASSLGQGADSPLHF. The CDR3 DNA reads TGCGCCAGCAGCTTGGGTCAGGGGGCGGATTCACCCCTCCACTTT.

The J gene is TRBJ2-3, the V gene TRBV27; 8 bases line up with TRBD2. This CDR3 spans 15 amino acids. V was pared by 4 bases and J by 2 bases, with 5 bases of the junction left unmatched. Germline CDR1 reads MNHEY; CDR2 reads SMNVEV (reference sequence). In nucleotides, the CDR3 is TGTGCCAGCAGTTGGAGGCGGGGGGACACAGATACGCAGTATTTT. Protein sequence: CASSWRRGDTDTQYF.

V and J are TRBV18 and TRBJ2-2; D perhaps matches TRBD2 (6 bases). This CDR3 has 17 amino acids. Trimming cost V 0 bases and J 3 bases, with 14 bases left between them. Germline values: CDR1 KGHSH, CDR2 LQKENI. CDR3 protein: CASSPPHPGAYTGELFF. CDR3 bases: TGTGCCAGCTCACCACCACATCCGGGAGCCTACACCGGGGAGCTGTTTTTT.

V is TRBV7-9 and J is TRBJ2-5; 9 bases are a match to TRBD2. CDR3 length: 14 residues. Germline CDR1 SEHNR, CDR2 FQNEAQ (reference sequence). Losses at the gene ends were 3 bases for V and 4 bases for J; bases not matched to a gene: 3. The CDR3 DNA reads as TGTGCCAGCAGCTTGGGACTAGCCTCAGAGACCCAGTACTTC. It encodes CASSLGLASETQYF.

The rearrangement uses TRBV5-1 and TRBJ2-3, with 9 nucleotides matching TRBD1. This CDR3 has 15 residues. From germline, CDR1 is SGHRS and CDR2 YFSETQ. Unmatched junction bases numbered 4, after V lost 1 base and J lost 4 bases. CDR3 region: CASSLTGGVADTQYF. The CDR3, as DNA: TGCGCCAGCAGCTTGACAGGGGGCGTAGCAGATACGCAGTATTTT.

The gene calls are TRBV5-1 and TRBJ2-3; 11 bases are shared with TRBD1. Germline V gives CDR1 SGHRS, CDR2 YFSETQ. The J segment lost 4 bases and the V segment lost 3 bases, leaving 7 bases of the junction unmatched. The CDR3 length is 16 residues. CDR3 sequence: CASSSSGTGGADTQYF. CDR3 DNA: TGCGCCAGCAGCTCCTCCGGGACAGGGGGGGCAGATACGCAGTATTTT.

The V call is TRBV6-1, the J call TRBJ2-5; possibly TRBD1 for D (5 bases). The CDR3 is made up of 14 amino acids. Germline-derived CDR1 and CDR2 are MNHNS and SASEGT. The V and J ends lost 2 bases and 0 bases respectively, with 7 bases between them. This CDR3 is CASSELTDQETQYF. Written as DNA, the CDR3 is TGTGCCAGCAGTGAACTGACAGACCAAGAGACCCAGTACTTC.

The chain employs TRBV7-9 and TRBJ2-7; TRBD1 might be the D (7 bases). V was trimmed by 6 bases and J by 0 bases, leaving 15 bases between them. This CDR3 is 15 amino acids long. From germline, CDR1 is SEHNR and CDR2 FQNEAQ (reference sequence). The CDR3 here is CASSLGQDYSYEQYF. In nucleotides, the CDR3 is TGTGCCAGCAGTCTTGGACAGGACTACTCCTACGAGCAGTACTTC.

The chain recombines TRBV12-5 with TRBJ1-1; tentative D call: TRBD1 (5 bases). Trimming took off 9 bases at V and 1 base at J, with 15 bases between the two ends. Germline CDR1 is LGHNT and CDR2 is FRNRAP. This CDR3 has 14 amino acids. The CDR3 is CARRTGTENTEAFF. The CDR3 nucleotides are TGTGCTAGACGAACCGGGACGGAGAACACTGAAGCTTTCTTT.

This chain's CDR3 is CASSSASTLSTDTQYF. CDR3 bases: TGTGCCAGCAGCTCCGCCTCTACGCTGAGCACAGATACGCAGTATTTT. The genes are TRBV7-9 and TRBJ2-3, with no clear D. This CDR3 spans 16 amino acids. The V end was cut by 4 bases, the J end by 0 bases, with 14 bases between. Germline assignment: CDR1 SEHNR and CDR2 FQNEAQ (reference sequence).

This rearrangement joins TRBV9 to TRBJ1-3, with 9 nucleotides matching TRBD1. The CDR3 has 15 residues. Trimming took 4 bases from V and 8 from J; bases not matched to a gene: 10. Germline-derived CDR1 and CDR2 are SGDLS and YYNGEE. The CDR3 protein is CASSRRTGGRDTIYF. DNA of the CDR3: TGTGCCAGCAGCCGCAGAACAGGGGGCCGGGACACCATATATTTT.

This clone is judged medium-sized. The V and J genes are TRBV5-1 and TRBJ1-1; D is perhaps TRBD1 (6 bases). Germline CDR1 reads SGHRS; CDR2 reads YFSETQ. This CDR3 has 14 amino acids. V was pared by 4 bases and J by 1 base, with 11 bases between. The CDR3 DNA reads TGCGCCAGCAGCCCGGGACAAGAGAACACTGAAGCTTTCTTT. Its protein product is CASSPGQENTEAFF.

This sequence joins TRBV18 and TRBJ1-4; D perhaps matches TRBD1 (6 bases). The CDR3 totals 14 residues. Germline assignment: CDR1 KGHSH and CDR2 LQKENI. V was pared by 2 bases and J by 7 bases, with 11 bases between. CDR3 nucleotides: TGTGCCAGCTCACCAGAGGGGGGGAGTGAAAAACTGTTTTTT. It is translated as CASSPEGGSEKLFF.

DNA of the CDR3: TGTGCCAGTAGCATGGGCCAGGGCCATGGCTACACCTTC. Encoded protein: CASSMGQGHGYTF. The genes are TRBV19 and TRBJ1-2; possibly TRBD1 for D (5 bases). The germline V gene encodes CDR1 LNHDA and CDR2 SQIVND (reference sequence). The ends were cut back, 6 bases at V and 6 bases at J, with 14 bases in the middle. This CDR3 comprises 13 residues.

The rearrangement joins TRBV7-2 to TRBJ2-7, with 9 bases identical to TRBD1. Germline V gene lookup returns CDR1 SGHTA and CDR2 FQGNSA. V shed 3 bases and J 6 bases; nucleotides not matched to a gene: 9. This CDR3 comprises 15 residues. CDR3 protein: CASSFTTGTGLEQYF. CDR3 bases: TGTGCCAGCAGCTTTACAACCGGGACAGGGCTCGAGCAGTACTTC.

V is TRBV7-9 and J is TRBJ1-2; D remains unclear. Trimming stripped 5 bases from V and 4 bases from J, with 11 bases between. From germline, CDR1 is SEHNR and CDR2 FQNEAQ (reference sequence). The CDR3 is 13 amino acids. DNA for the CDR3: TGTGCCAGCAGCCAACAAGGGTTCTATGGCTACACCTTC. As protein: CASSQQGFYGYTF.

The chain recombines TRBV5-1 with TRBJ1-5; D uncertain. The CDR3 length is 15 residues. The germline V and J ends were trimmed by 0 bases and 4 bases, with 11 bases remaining between them. CDR1 is SGHRS, CDR2 YFSETQ, per germline. The CDR3 DNA is TGCGCCAGCAGCTTGGGAACCGCCTCTAATCAGCCCCAGCATTTT. Its translation: CASSLGTASNQPQHF.

For the CDR3, the DNA is TGTGCCAGCAGCTTAGAGCTGCGCGCCCAGTACTTC. This gives the protein CASSLELRAQYF. The J gene is TRBJ2-5, the V gene TRBV7-2; D gene ambiguous. The V gene's germline CDR1 is SGHTA and CDR2 FQGNSA. The CDR3 contains 12 residues. V gave up 1 base and J gave up 9 bases, with 9 bases separating them.

This clone has a handful of counts. A read error may produce the germline difference seen at one junction end. This chain joins TRBV9 and TRBJ2-7, with TRBD1 identical over 9 bases. This CDR3 spans 15 amino acids. Germline loops: CDR1 SGDLS, CDR2 YYNGEE. The CDR3: CASSVAGQGSSEQYF. CDR3 sequence (DNA): TGTGCCAGCAGCGTAGCTGGACAGGGGTCCTCCGAGCAGTACTTC. Complete variable domain (other parts from reference TRBV9 and TRBJ2-7): DSGVTQTPKHLITATGQRVTLRCSPRSGDLSVYWYQQSLDQGLQFLIQYYNGEERAKGNILERFSAQQFPDLHSELNLSSLELGDSALYFCASSVAGQGSSEQYFGPGTRLTVT.

The chain links TRBV28 to TRBJ2-2; D perhaps matches TRBD1 (6 bases). This CDR3 is 15 amino acids long. V dropped 6 bases and J dropped 5 bases, with 16 bases sitting between them. Germline V gives CDR1 MDHEN, CDR2 SYDVKM. The CDR3 region is CASSLAGARTGELFF. CDR3 nucleotide sequence: TGTGCCAGCAGCTTAGCAGGGGCAAGGACCGGGGAGCTGTTTTTT.

The CDR3 region is CAIRQTDSNQPQHF. The CDR3 nucleotides read TGTGCCATCAGGCAGACAGATAGCAATCAGCCCCAGCATTTT. The chain recombines TRBV10-3 with TRBJ1-5; possibly TRBD1 for D (5 bases). The CDR3 is made up of 14 amino acids. With 6 bases removed from V and 0 bases from J, the gap between germline ends came to 9 bases. Per the germline V gene, CDR1 is ENHRY and CDR2 is SYGVKD.